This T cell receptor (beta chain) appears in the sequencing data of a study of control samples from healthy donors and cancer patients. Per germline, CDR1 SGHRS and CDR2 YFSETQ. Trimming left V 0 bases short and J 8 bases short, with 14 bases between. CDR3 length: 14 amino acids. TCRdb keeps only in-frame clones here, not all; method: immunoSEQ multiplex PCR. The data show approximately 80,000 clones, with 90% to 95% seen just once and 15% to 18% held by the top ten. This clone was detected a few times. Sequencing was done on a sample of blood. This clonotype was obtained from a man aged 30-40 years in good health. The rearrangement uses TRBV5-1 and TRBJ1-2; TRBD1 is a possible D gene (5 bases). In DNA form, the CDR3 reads TGCGCCAGCAGCTTGGAAGGGGTGCGGTACGGCTACACCTTC. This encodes CASSLEGVRYGYTF.